This T cell receptor beta chain was identified during a study of shared clonotypes between healthy human individuals. V lost 6 bases and J lost 11, with 10 bases in between. CDR1 MNHNY and CDR2 SVGAGI come from the germline V gene (reference sequence). The CDR3 has 10 amino acids. Researchers ran the assay at a deep level. Profiled with immunoSEQ multiplex PCR; TCRdb holds only in-frame clones, not every one. The data show over 1.4 million clones, around 97% seen once. General study points: A handful of donors showed sharing of 4.5% to 6% of naive CD4 clonotypes.

In regard to this clone: Its antigen is not identified.

Input material: naive CD4+ T cells sorted from blood. The subset was: CD45RA+ positively selected. The chain links TRBV6-6 to TRBJ1-1; the D is unclear. The origin of this receptor is a man aged 25-45 years in good health. The CDR3 loop is CASSARVAFF. In DNA form, the CDR3 reads TGTGCCAGCAGCGCGCGGGTGGCTTTCTTT.